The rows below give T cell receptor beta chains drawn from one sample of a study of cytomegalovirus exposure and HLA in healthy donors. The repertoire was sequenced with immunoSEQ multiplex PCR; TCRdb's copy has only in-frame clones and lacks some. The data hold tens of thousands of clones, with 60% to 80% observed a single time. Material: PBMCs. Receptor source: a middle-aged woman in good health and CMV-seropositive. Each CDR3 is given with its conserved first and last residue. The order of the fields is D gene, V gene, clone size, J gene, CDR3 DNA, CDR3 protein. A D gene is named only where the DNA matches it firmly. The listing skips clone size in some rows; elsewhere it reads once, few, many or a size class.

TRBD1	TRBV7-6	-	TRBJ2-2	TGTGCCAGCAGCACGGCCGGGACAGCCAACACCGGGGAGCTGTTTTTT	CASSTAGTANTGELFF
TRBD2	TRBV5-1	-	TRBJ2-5	TGCGCCAGCAGCTTGGCCTTAGCGGGAGGTACTCAAGAGACCCAGTACTTC	CASSLALAGGTQETQYF
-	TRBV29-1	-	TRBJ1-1	TGCAGCGTTGAAGCGGGGGTCGGGGTTGGCGCTTTCTTT	CSVEAGVGVGAFF
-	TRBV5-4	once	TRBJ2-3	TGTGCCAGCAGCTCGAGCGGGCGCACAGATACGCAGTATTTT	CASSSSGRTDTQYF
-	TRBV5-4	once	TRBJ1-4	TGTGCCAGCAGCCAGAGGAAGGACAGCCCTAATGAAAAACTGTTTTTT	CASSQRKDSPNEKLFF
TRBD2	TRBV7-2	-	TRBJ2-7	TGTGCCAGCAGCGGGACTAGCGGGAGGGCCCACGAGCAGTACTTC	CASSGTSGRAHEQYF
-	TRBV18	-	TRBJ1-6	TGTGCCAGCTCACCCAGGGAGGTCCTAGCAAATTCACCCCTCCACTTT	CASSPREVLANSPLHF
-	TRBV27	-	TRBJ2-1	TGTGCCAGCAGTACGTTAGCAAAACCCCATGAGCAGTTCTTC	CASSTLAKPHEQFF
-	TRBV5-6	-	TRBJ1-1	TGTGCCAGCAGCTTACCCCAGACCACGGGGAATATTACTGAAGCTTTCTTT	CASSLPQTTGNITEAFF
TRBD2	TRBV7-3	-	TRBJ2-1	TGTGCCAGCAGCTCCCAAGTTACTAGCGGGGGGGCTATTTACAATGAGCAGTTCTTC	CASSSQVTSGGAIYNEQFF
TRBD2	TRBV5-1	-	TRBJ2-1	TGCGCCAGCAGCTTGGCGGGGGGTAGTACCTTTTACTCCTACAATGAGCAGTTCTTC	CASSLAGGSTFYSYNEQFF
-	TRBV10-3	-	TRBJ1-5	TGTGCCATCCAGGACAGTGGCAATCAGCCCCAGCATTTT	CAIQDSGNQPQHF
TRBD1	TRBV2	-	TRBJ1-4	TGTGCCAGCCGGACAGGGCGGGCTAATGAAAAACTGTTTTTT	CASRTGRANEKLFF
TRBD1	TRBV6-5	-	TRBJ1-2	TGTGCCAGCAAGCAGGGGGCCGGCTATGGCTACACCTTC	CASKQGAGYGYTF
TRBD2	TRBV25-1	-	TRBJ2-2	TGTGCCAGCATGGGTAGCGGGAGGGGATACACCGGGGAGCTGTTTTTT	CASMGSGRGYTGELFF
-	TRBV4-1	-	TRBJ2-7	TGCGCCAGCAGCCAAGATGCAGCTAGGGAGCAGTACTTC	CASSQDAAREQYF
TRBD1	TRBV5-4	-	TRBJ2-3	TGTGCCAGCAGCGTGGGACAGACCACAGATACGCAGTATTTT	CASSVGQTTDTQYF
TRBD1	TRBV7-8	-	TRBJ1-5	TGTGCCAGCAGCTTAGTTGGGGCAAGGGGGCTAAAACAGCCCCAGCATTTT	CASSLVGARGLKQPQHF
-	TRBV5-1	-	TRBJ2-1	TGCGCCAGCAGCTCCGAACAGGGATACAATGAGCAGTTCTTC	CASSSEQGYNEQFF
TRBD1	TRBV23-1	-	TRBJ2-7	TGCGCCAGCAGTCAATCGAGGGACAGGGGAAGGAGGAAACAACTAGACGAGCAGTACTTC	CASSQSRDRGRRKQLDEQYF
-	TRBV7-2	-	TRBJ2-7	TGTGCCAGCAGCTTAACCCCATCCACGCCTTTACTAGGGCAGTACTTC	CASSLTPSTPLLGQYF
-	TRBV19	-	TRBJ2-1	TGTGCCAGTAGTATTTCAGGGGAGAGAAGACTAGCACAGAACAATGAGCAGTTCTTC	CASSISGERRLAQNNEQFF
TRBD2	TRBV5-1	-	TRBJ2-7	TGCGCCAGCAGCTTGCGCGCTTCAACTAGCGGGAGGGCGTACGAGCAGTACTTC	CASSLRASTSGRAYEQYF
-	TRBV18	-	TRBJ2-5	TGTGCCAGCTCACCACCGTCCAAAGAGACCCAGTACTTC	CASSPPSKETQYF
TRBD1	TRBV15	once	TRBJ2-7	TGTGCCACCAGCAGAGATTGGACAGGGACCTACGAGCAGTACTTC	CATSRDWTGTYEQYF
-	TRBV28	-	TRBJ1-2	TGTGCCAGCAGTTCCCCTAGAAGTCCGAACTATGGCTACACCTTC	CASSSPRSPNYGYTF
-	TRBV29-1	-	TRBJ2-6	TGCAGCGTTGTGGCAACTGGGGCCAACGTCCTGACTTTC	CSVVATGANVLTF
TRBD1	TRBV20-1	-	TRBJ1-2	TGCAGTGCCAACAGGGGTCTCGGCTACACCTTC	CSANRGLGYTF
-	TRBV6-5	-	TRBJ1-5	TGTGCCAGCAATCGACTTAATAGCAATCAGCCCCAGCATTTT	CASNRLNSNQPQHF
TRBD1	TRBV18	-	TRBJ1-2	TGTGCCAGCTCACCAAAGACTGACAGGGACTATGGCTACACCTTC	CASSPKTDRDYGYTF
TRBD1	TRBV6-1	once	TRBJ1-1	TGTGCCAGCAGTGTGGGACAGGCCACTGAAGCTTTCTTT	CASSVGQATEAFF
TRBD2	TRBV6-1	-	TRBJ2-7	TGTGCCAGCAGTCAGACTAGCGGAACCTACGAGCAGTACTTC	CASSQTSGTYEQYF